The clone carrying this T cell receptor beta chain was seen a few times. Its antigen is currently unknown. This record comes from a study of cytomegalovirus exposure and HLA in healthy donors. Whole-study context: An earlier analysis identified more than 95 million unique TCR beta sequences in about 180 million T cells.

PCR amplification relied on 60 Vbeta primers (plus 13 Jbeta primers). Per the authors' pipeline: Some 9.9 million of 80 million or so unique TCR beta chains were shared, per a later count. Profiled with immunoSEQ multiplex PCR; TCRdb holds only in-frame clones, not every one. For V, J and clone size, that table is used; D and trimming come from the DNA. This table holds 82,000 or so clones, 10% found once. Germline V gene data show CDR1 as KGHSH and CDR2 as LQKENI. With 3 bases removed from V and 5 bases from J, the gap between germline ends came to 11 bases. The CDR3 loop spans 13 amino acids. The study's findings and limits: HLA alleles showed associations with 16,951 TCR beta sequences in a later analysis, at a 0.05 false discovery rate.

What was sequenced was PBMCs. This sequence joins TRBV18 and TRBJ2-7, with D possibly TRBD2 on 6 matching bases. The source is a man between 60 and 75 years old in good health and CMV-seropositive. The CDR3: CASSPAGYHEQYF. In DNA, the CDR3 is TGTGCCAGCTCACCTGCGGGGTACCACGAGCAGTACTTC.